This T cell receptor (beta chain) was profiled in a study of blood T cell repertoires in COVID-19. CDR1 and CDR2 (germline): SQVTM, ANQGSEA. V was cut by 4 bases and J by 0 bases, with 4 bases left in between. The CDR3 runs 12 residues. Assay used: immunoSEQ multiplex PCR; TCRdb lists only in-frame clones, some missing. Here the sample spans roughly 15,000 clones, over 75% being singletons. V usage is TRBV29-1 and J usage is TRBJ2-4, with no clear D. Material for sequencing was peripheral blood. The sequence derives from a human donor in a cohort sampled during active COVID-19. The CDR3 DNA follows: TGCAGCGTTGCGGGAGCCAAAAACATTCAGTACTTC. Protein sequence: CSVAGAKNIQYF.